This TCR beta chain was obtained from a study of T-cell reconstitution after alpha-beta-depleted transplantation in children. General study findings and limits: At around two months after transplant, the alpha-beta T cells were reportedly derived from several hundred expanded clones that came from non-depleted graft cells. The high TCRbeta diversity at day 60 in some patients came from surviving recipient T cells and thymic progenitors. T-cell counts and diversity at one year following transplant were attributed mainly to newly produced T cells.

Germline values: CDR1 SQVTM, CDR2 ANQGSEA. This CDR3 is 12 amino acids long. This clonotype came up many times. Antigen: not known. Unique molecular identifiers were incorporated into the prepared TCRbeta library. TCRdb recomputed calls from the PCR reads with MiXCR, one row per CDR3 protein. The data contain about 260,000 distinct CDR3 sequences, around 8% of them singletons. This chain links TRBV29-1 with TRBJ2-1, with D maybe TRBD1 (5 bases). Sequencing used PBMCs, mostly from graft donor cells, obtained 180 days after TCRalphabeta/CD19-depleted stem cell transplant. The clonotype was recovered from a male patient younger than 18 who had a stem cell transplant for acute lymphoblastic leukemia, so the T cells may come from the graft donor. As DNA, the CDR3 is TGCAGTCCCGAGGTAGACAGCAATGAGCAGTTCTTC. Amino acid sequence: CSPEVDSNEQFF.